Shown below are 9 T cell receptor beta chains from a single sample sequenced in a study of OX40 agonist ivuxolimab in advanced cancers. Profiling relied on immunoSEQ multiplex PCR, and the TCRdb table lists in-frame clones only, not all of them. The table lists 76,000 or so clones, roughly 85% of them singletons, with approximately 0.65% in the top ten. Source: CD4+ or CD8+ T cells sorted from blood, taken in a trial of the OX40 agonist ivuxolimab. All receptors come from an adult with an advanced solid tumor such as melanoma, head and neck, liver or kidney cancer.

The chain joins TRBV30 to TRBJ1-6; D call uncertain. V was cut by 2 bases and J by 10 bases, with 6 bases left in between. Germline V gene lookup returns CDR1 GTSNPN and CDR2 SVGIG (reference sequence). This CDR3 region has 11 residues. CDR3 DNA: TGTGCCTGGAGTTTACAGTCACCCCTCCACTTT. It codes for CAWSLQSPLHF.

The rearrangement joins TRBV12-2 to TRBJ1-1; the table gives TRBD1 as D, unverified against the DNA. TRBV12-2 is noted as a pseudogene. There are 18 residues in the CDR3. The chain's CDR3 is CASRLGTGSPFIGTEAFF. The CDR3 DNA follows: TGTGCAAGTCGCCTCGGGACAGGGAGCCCTTTTATTGGAACTGAAGCTTTCTTT.

CDR3 sequence reads: CAWSVLPNSEQYF. In DNA, the CDR3 is TGTGCCTGGAGTGTACTCCCCAACAGCGAGCAGTACTTC. The J gene is TRBJ2-7, the V gene TRBV30, with D uncertain. The germline CDR1 and CDR2 sequences are GTSNPN and SVGIG (reference sequence). The length of the CDR3 is 13 residues. V was clipped by 0 bases and J by 6 bases, with 12 bases between them.

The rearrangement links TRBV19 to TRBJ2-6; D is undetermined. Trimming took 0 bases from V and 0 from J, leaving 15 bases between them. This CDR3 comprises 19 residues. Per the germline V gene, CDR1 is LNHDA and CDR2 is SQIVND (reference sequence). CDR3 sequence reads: CASSIDLLTRGSGANVLTF. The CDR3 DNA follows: TGTGCCAGTAGTATAGATCTGCTCACCAGAGGCTCTGGGGCCAACGTCCTGACTTTC.

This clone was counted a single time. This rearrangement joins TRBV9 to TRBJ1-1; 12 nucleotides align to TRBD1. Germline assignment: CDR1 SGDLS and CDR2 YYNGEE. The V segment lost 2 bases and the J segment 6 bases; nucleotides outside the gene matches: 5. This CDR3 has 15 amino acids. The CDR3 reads CASSVTGQGASEAFF. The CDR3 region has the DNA TGTGCCAGCAGCGTCACGGGACAGGGGGCGTCTGAAGCTTTCTTT.

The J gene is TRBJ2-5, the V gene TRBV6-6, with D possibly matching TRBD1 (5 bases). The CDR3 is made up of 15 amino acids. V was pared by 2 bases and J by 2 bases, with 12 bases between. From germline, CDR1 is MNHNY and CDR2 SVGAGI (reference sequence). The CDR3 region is CASSYERTRQETQYF. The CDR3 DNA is TGTGCCAGCAGTTACGAGAGGACAAGACAAGAGACCCAGTACTTC.

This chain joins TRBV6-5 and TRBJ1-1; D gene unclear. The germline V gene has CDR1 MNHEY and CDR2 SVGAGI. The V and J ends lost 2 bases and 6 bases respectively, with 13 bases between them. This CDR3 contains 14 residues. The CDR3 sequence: CASSYRPPSSEAFF. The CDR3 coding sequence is TGTGCCAGCAGTTACCGTCCGCCATCCTCTGAAGCTTTCTTT.

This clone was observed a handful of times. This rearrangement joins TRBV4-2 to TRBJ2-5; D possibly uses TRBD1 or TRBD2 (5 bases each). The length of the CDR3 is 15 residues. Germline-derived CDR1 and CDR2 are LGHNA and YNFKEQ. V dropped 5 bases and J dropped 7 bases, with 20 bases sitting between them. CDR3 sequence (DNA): TGTGCCAGCAGCTCGTCTCTCGAGGGGCGAGCGACCCAGTACTTC. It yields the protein CASSSSLEGRATQYF.

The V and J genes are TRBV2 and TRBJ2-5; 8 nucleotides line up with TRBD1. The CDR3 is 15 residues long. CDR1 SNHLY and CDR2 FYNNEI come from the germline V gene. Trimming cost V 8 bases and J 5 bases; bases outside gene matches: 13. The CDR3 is CASRWTGTPIETQYF. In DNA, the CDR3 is TGTGCCAGCCGATGGACAGGGACCCCTATCGAGACCCAGTACTTC.